This T cell receptor (beta chain) was identified during a study of cytomegalovirus exposure and HLA in healthy donors (dated by TCRdb to the late 2010s). With regard to the full study: According to a later analysis, one platform produced both the 100 to 150 validation repertoires and the 720 or so repertoires of the first cohort. The study aimed to test whether cataloging public T cell receptors could reveal signatures of past pathogen exposure. In addition to the first cohort of 666 subjects, a separate validation cohort of 120 different subjects was used. The study combined high-throughput TCR immunosequencing, statistical association of individual TCRs with disease status, and machine learning to predict cytomegalovirus infection status.

Remarks on this clone: Its antigen is currently not known. No qualities accompany the bases; no much larger clone lies one base away.

The germline V gene yields SQVTM for CDR1 and ANQGSEA for CDR2. The CDR3 goes from the cysteine to the phenylalanine over 13 residues. Of the read, only the CDR3 DNA is kept; its 39 bases are in frame from base 1. The germline ends are 11 bases apart after V is trimmed by 4 bases and J by 5 bases. Library construction relied on the immunoSEQ multiplex PCR assay. Regarding the original processing steps: A statistical classification framework was built for diagnosing cytomegalovirus status from the catalog of TCR beta chain sequences. TCRdb took over this immuneACCESS table, retaining in-frame rearrangements with V and J assigned. Such tables are incomplete; in checked studies, under half of the missing clones stem from an unresolved V gene, and the remainder is unexplained. From that table come the V and J calls and clone size; the DNA was used to work out D and trimming. The table for this sample lists 200,000 to 250,000 clones; over 80% of them were counted only once. The ten largest clonotypes hold more than 13% of the sample.

Separate from the approximately 700-subject first cohort, the validation cohort of about 110 subjects was the group to which the donors belonged. The full study reports these points: In both the original and validation cohorts, the classifier was reported to diagnose cytomegalovirus status with high specificity and sensitivity. The study listed approximately 160 TCR beta chains as associated with cytomegalovirus. The authors suggested that the approach could potentially be extended to other disease states and immunological phenotypes. A few of the identified cytomegalovirus-associated TCR beta chains were confirmed in vitro to be specific for cytomegalovirus antigens. Most TCR sequences were seen in very few donors, while some public TCRs were found in many individuals. A later analysis lacked HLA typing for the validation cohort, so it scored co-occurrence in that cohort across all 110 or so repertoires. In a later analysis, TCRs clustered in the first cohort were found to also tend to co-occur in the roughly 120 validation repertoires, with approximately 93% of cluster scores above 0.

The chain was built from TRBV29-1 and TRBJ2-2, with a weak D call of TRBD2 (5 bases match). The sequenced material came from PBMCs. This receptor was identified in a woman in her 30s in good health and CMV-seropositive. Here is the DNA: TGCAGCGTTGGCCCCACTAGTACCGGGGAGCTGTTTTTT. Its protein reads: CSVGPTSTGELFF.